This T cell receptor (beta chain) emerged from a study of T cell repertoires in cytomegalovirus infection. Study context: Indications of both CMV infection and matching HLA type were provided by public TCR beta signatures. Regarding the study as a whole: Adding up the frequency of public TCR beta families identified people who carried CMV plus the relevant HLA.

With regard to this clonotype: No antigen is known for it.

TCRdb ran MiXCR on the reads and lists one entry per CDR3 protein. The table lists hundreds of thousands of distinct CDR3 sequences, about 11% of them singletons, with roughly 10% in the top ten. Sequencing was carried out using PBMCs. The TCR comes from a human donor in good health (CMV status not recorded). Some clones in this sample may be carry-over from other donors' samples.

The CDR3 nucleotides are TGCAGCGTTGAAGAGGACACCGGGGAGCTGTTTTTT. This codes for CSVEEDTGELFF. The chain links TRBV29-1 to TRBJ2-2; D gene unclear. Germline V gene sequence: CDR1 SQVTM, CDR2 ANQGSEA. The CDR3 has 12 amino acids. Trimming took off 0 bases at V and 3 bases at J, with 2 bases between the two ends.